This T cell receptor beta chain was retrieved from a study of blood T cell repertoires in COVID-19. Background on the study: Collection of acute and convalescent COVID-19 samples took place in the United States, Italy and Spain. The analysed material was cDNA or gDNA that came from T cells, B-cell-depleted T cells, or PBMCs.

This clone was detected ten times or more. This CDR3 region has 12 residues. CDR1 and CDR2 from the germline V gene are LGHDT and YNNKEL (reference sequence). V shed 0 bases and J shed 5 bases, with 4 bases lying between them. Authors' processing steps: Quantification of nucleated cells was approximated via reference gene primer amplification. Only in-frame clones appear in the TCRdb table, and some are missing; sequencing was by immunoSEQ multiplex PCR. V and J calls and clone size are as listed in that table; D and trimming were resolved from the DNA. The sample contains about 220,000 clones, more than 85% of which appear only once. Seattle patients were enrolled while actively infected and followed longitudinally.

This clonotype was obtained from a woman aged 50 to 60 with COVID-19, enrolled during active disease. The chain is built from TRBV3-1 (or the pseudogene TRBV3-2) and TRBJ1-1; no firm D call. The sequenced sample was peripheral blood. Here the CDR3 reads CASSQERTEAFF. The CDR3 coding sequence is TGTGCCAGCAGCCAAGAACGGACTGAAGCTTTCTTT.